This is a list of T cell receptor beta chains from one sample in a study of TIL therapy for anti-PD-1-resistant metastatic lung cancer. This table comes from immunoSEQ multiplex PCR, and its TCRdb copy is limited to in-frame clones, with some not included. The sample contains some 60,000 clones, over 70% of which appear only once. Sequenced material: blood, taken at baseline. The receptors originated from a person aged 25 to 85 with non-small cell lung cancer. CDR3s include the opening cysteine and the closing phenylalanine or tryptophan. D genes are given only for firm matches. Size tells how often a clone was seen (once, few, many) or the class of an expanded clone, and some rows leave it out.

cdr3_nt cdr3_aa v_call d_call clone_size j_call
TGTGCCAGCAGCTTAGGGAGCTCGGGCACCGGGGAGCTGTTTTTT CASSLGSSGTGELFF TRBV7-3 . few TRBJ2-2
TGTGCCTGGAATGAAAACAGGTGGACTGAAGCTTTCTTT CAWNENRWTEAFF TRBV30 . few TRBJ1-1
TGTGCCAGCAGCTCTCCTAACGCGGCTCGCGAGCAGTACTTC CASSSPNAAREQYF TRBV7-9 . . TRBJ2-7
TGTGCCAGTAGCACGGACTGGAGCAATCAGCCCCAGCATTTT CASSTDWSNQPQHF TRBV19 . . TRBJ1-5
TGTGCCAGCAAAGACAGGGGAACTCATCAGCCCCAGCATTTT CASKDRGTHQPQHF TRBV2 TRBD1 . TRBJ1-5
TGCGCCAGCAGCCAAGTTTTGGCAGGGGGGCCCTACGAGCAGTACTTC CASSQVLAGGPYEQYF TRBV4-3 . . TRBJ2-7
TGCAGCGCCTCGACAGGGACCGGCTATGGCAATCAGCCCCAGCATTTT CSASTGTGYGNQPQHF TRBV29-1 TRBD1 . TRBJ1-5
TGCGCCAGCGGCTCCCACCCGAGGACAGGGGGCACAGATACGCAGTATTTT CASGSHPRTGGTDTQYF TRBV5-1 TRBD1 once TRBJ2-3
TGTGCCAGCAGACAGGACAGGGGGCTAAATGAGCAGTTCTTC CASRQDRGLNEQFF TRBV6-5 TRBD1 . TRBJ2-1
TGTGCCAGCAGCAAAGAAGGGCTTGGCGACGAGCAGTACTTC CASSKEGLGDEQYF TRBV21-1 . . TRBJ2-7
TGTGCCAGCAGTTCCGGGACCGCTTATAATTCACCCCTCCACTTT CASSSGTAYNSPLHF TRBV6-5 . . TRBJ1-6
TGTGCCAGCTCATCAGAATACGAGCAGTACTTC CASSSEYEQYF TRBV18 . few TRBJ2-7
TGTGCCAGCAGTTTTTCGGCGACAGGGACCTTGGCTGGGAAGCAGTACTTC CASSFSATGTLAGKQYF TRBV27 TRBD1 . TRBJ2-7
TGCAGCGTTGAACGGACACAAGGGACCGGGGAGCTGTTTTTT CSVERTQGTGELFF TRBV29-1 . . TRBJ2-2
TGCGCCAGCAGCCAAGATAGCCTCGCGGGGGGCACCGGGGAGCTGTTTTTT CASSQDSLAGGTGELFF TRBV4-3 TRBD2 . TRBJ2-2
TGCGCCAGCAGTGGGGGTCTTCGCGGGGGGAACACCGGGGAGCTGTTTTTT CASSGGLRGGNTGELFF TRBV10-2 TRBD2 few TRBJ2-2
TGTGCCAGCAGTTTCCAGTCGGGTGGCACTGAAGCTTTCTTT CASSFQSGGTEAFF TRBV6-6 . few TRBJ1-1
TGCAGCGTTGGGCGGGAGGTCGTAGATACGCAGTATTTT CSVGREVVDTQYF TRBV29-1 TRBD2 . TRBJ2-3
TGTGCCAGCAGCTCACCGACAGGGACCACGACACGAGGCTACACCTTC CASSSPTGTTTRGYTF TRBV7-2 TRBD1 few TRBJ1-2
TGTGCCTGGAACCTACGGGTTAATGAAAAACTGTTTTTT CAWNLRVNEKLFF TRBV30 . . TRBJ1-4
TGTGCCAGCAGACTGCTCCCGGAGGAGACCCAGTACTTC CASRLLPEETQYF TRBV25-1 . . TRBJ2-5
TGTGCCAGCAGGGGGACTGACGAGACCCAGTACTTC CASRGTDETQYF TRBV2 . . TRBJ2-5
TGTGCCTGGAGTGAAGGGGTGAGCACAGATACGCAGTATTTT CAWSEGVSTDTQYF TRBV30 . . TRBJ2-3